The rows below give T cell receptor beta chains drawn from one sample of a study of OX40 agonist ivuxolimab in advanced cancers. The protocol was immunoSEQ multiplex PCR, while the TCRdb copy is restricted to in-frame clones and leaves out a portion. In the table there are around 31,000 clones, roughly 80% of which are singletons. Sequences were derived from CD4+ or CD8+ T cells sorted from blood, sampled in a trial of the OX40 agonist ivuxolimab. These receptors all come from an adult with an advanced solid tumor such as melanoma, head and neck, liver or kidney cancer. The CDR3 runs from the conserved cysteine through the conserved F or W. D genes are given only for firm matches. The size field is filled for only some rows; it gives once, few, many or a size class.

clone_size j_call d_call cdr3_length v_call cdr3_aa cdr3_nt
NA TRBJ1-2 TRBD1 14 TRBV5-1 CASSRTGGDYGYTF TGCGCCAGCAGCCGGACAGGGGGGGACTATGGCTACACCTTC
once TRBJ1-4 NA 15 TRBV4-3 CASSQSPRGNEKLFF TGCGCCAGCAGCCAATCTCCTCGGGGAAATGAAAAACTGTTTTTT
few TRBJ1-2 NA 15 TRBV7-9 CASSLVGVAWHGYTF TGTGCCAGCAGCTTAGTTGGTGTGGCCTGGCATGGCTACACCTTC
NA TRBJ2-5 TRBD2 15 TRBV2 CASRRVAGGQETQYF TGTGCCAGCAGGCGGGTAGCGGGAGGGCAAGAGACCCAGTACTTC
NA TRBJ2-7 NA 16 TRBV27 CASRYIFIAKTYEQYF TGTGCCAGCCGTTATATCTTCATAGCGAAAACCTACGAGCAGTACTTC
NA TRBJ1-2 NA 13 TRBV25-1 CASSPTEWDGYTF TGTGCCAGCAGTCCGACGGAATGGGATGGCTACACCTTC
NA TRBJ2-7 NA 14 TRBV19 CASSMGGFSYEQYF TGTGCCAGTAGTATGGGCGGATTCTCCTACGAGCAGTACTTC
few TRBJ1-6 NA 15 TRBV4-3 CASSQDGSYNSPLHF TGCGCCAGCAGCCAAGACGGAAGCTATAATTCACCCCTCCACTTT
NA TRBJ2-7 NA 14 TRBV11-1 CASSLAGGLDEQYF TGTGCCAGCAGCTTAGCGGGGGGCCTGGACGAGCAGTACTTC
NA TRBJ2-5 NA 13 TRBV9 CASSVGQEETQYF TGTGCCAGCAGCGTAGGACAGGAAGAGACCCAGTACTTC
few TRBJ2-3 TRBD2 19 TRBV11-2 CASSLGRGLAGGRTDTQYF TGTGCCAGCAGCTTAGGCCGGGGACTAGCGGGAGGGCGGACAGATACGCAGTATTTT
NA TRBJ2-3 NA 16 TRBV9 CASSVRVSARTDTQYF TGTGCCAGCAGCGTTAGGGTTTCGGCCCGCACAGATACGCAGTATTTT
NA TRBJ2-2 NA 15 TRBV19 CASRSEGGNTGELFF TGTGCCAGTAGATCTGAGGGGGGGAACACCGGGGAGCTGTTTTTT
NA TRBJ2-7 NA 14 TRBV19 CASSRLGDGYEQYF TGTGCCAGTAGTCGCCTGGGTGACGGCTACGAGCAGTACTTC
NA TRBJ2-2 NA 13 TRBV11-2 CASSLTVSGELFF TGTGCCAGCAGCTTAACGGTGTCCGGGGAGCTGTTTTTT
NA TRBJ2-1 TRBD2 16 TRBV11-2 CASSVTSGRRQSEQFF TGTGCCAGCAGCGTAACTAGCGGGAGGCGTCAGAGTGAGCAGTTCTTC
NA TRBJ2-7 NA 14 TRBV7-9 CASSLSTGTYEQYF TGTGCCAGCAGCTTAAGTACAGGGACCTACGAGCAGTACTTC
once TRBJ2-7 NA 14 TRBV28 CASSQPFPPYEQYF TGTGCCAGCAGTCAACCCTTTCCGCCCTACGAGCAGTACTTC
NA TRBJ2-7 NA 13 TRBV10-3 CAIREGQPYEQYF TGTGCCATCAGGGAGGGACAGCCCTACGAGCAGTACTTC
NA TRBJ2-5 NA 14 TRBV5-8 CASSWGVGRETQYF TGTGCCAGCAGCTGGGGCGTGGGGAGAGAGACCCAGTACTTC
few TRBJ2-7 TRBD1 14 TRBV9 CASSARTGVREQYF TGTGCCAGCAGCGCTCGGACAGGGGTAAGAGAGCAGTACTTC
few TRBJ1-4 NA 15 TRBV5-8 CASSLVGRTNEKLFF TGTGCCAGCAGCTTGGTGGGGAGGACTAATGAAAAACTGTTTTTT
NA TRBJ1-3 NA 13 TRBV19 CASSFTWGSTIYF TGTGCCAGTAGCTTCACATGGGGAAGCACCATATATTTT
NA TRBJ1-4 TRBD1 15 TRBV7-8 CASSSTQGVGEKLFF TGTGCCAGCAGCTCCACACAGGGGGTGGGTGAAAAACTGTTTTTT
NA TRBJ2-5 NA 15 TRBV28 CASSNPTGLLETQYF TGTGCCAGCAGCAATCCCACAGGGCTTCTGGAGACCCAGTACTTC
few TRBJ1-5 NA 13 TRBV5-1 CASSFEGTQPQHF TGCGCCAGCAGCTTCGAGGGAACGCAGCCCCAGCATTTT
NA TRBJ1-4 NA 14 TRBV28 CASSLVREVEKLFF TGTGCCAGCAGTTTAGTCAGGGAAGTTGAAAAACTGTTTTTT
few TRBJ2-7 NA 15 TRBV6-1 CASSELNVRTAEQYF TGTGCCAGCAGTGAACTAAACGTACGGACAGCCGAGCAGTACTTC
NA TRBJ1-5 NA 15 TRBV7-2 CASSLAGGSSQPQHF TGTGCCAGCAGCTTAGCAGGGGGATCGAGTCAGCCCCAGCATTTT
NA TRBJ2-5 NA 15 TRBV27 CASSLGAGPLQEQYF TGTGCCAGCAGTTTAGGGGCAGGACCACTACAAGAGCAGTACTTC
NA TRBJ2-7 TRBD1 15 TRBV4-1 CASSQADGQGYEQYF TGCGCCAGCAGCCAGGCGGACGGACAGGGCTACGAGCAGTACTTC
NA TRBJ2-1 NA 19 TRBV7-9 CASSSGPNLPAVSYNEQFF TGTGCCAGCAGCTCGGGCCCCAATTTGCCCGCTGTCTCCTACAATGAGCAGTTCTTC
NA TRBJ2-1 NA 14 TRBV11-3 CASPSRLGYNEQFF TGTGCCAGCCCGTCTCGGCTAGGTTACAATGAGCAGTTCTTC
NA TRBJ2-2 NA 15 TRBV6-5 CASSYRARGTGELFF TGTGCCAGCAGTTACAGGGCCCGGGGCACCGGGGAGCTGTTTTTT
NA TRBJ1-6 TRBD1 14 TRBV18 CASSRQGGDSPLHF TGTGCCAGCTCACGACAGGGTGGTGATTCACCCCTCCACTTT
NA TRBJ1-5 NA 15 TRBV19 CASSTGWRSNQPQHF TGTGCCAGTAGCACGGGGTGGAGGAGCAATCAGCCCCAGCATTTT
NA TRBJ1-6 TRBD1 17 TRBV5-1 CASSSPLTGGTNSPLHF TGCGCCAGCAGCTCCCCGTTGACAGGGGGGACAAATTCACCCCTCCACTTT
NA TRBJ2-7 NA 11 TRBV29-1 CSVGGVYEQYF TGCAGCGTTGGGGGGGTCTACGAGCAGTACTTC
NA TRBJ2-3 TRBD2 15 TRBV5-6 CASSLQRGYTDTQYF TGTGCCAGCAGCTTACAGCGGGGTTACACAGATACGCAGTATTTT
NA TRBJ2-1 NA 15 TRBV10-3 CAIRFQGSSYNEQFF TGTGCCATCAGATTCCAGGGATCCTCCTACAATGAGCAGTTCTTC
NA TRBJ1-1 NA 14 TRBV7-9 CASSLDGQNTEAFF TGTGCCAGCAGCTTAGATGGGCAGAACACTGAAGCTTTCTTT
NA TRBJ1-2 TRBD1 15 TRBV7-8 CASSHRQGANYGYTF TGTGCCAGCAGCCATCGACAGGGGGCGAACTATGGCTACACCTTC
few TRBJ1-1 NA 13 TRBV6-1 CASTETANTEAFF TGTGCCAGCACAGAGACAGCCAACACTGAAGCTTTCTTT
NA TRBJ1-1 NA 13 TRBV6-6 CASRPRGLTEAFF TGTGCCAGTCGACCCCGGGGGCTTACTGAAGCTTTCTTT
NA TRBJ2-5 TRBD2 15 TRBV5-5 CASSKRGLAQETQYF TGTGCCAGCAGCAAAAGGGGACTAGCGCAAGAGACCCAGTACTTC
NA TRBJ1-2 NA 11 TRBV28 CASRLLDGYTF TGTGCCAGCAGACTGTTGGATGGCTACACCTTC
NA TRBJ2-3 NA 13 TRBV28 CASRRRGTDTQYF TGTGCCAGCAGGCGGAGAGGCACAGATACGCAGTATTTT
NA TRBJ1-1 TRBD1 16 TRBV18 CASSPPTGARNTEAFF TGTGCCAGCTCCCCCCCGACAGGGGCTAGGAACACTGAAGCTTTCTTT
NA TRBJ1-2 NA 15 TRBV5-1 CASSFTSQTAYGYTF TGCGCCAGCAGCTTTACGAGTCAAACGGCTTATGGCTACACCTTC
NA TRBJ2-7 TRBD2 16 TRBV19 CASSAGTRAGKLEQYF TGTGCCAGTAGTGCTGGGACTAGGGCGGGGAAGCTCGAGCAGTACTTC
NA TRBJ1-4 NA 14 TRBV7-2 CASSLGGTNEKLFF TGTGCCAGCAGCTTAGGAGGCACTAATGAAAAACTGTTTTTT
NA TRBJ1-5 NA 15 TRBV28 CASSTQRVGRQPQHF TGTGCCAGCAGTACTCAACGGGTGGGGCGTCAGCCCCAGCATTTT
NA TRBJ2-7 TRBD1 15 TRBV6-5 CASSYSQGQAYEQYF TGTGCCAGCAGTTACAGTCAGGGACAGGCCTACGAGCAGTACTTC
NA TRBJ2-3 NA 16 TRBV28 CASRTPSGSRIYTQYF TGTGCCAGCAGAACTCCCTCGGGGAGCCGGATATATACGCAGTATTTT